This T cell receptor beta chain was obtained from a study of T cell responses to AZD1222 COVID-19 vaccine. Second-dose intervals near 4 or 12 weeks were combined. About this clone itself: Antigen specificity is unknown.

Produced via immunoSEQ multiplex PCR; TCRdb's table is partial and in-frame only. This sample has over 150,000 clones, with approximately 90% found just once. The germline V gene has CDR1 SGHAT and CDR2 FQDESV (reference sequence). Trimming cost V 2 bases and J 5 bases, with 4 bases left between them. This CDR3 contains 11 residues. Study conclusions and caveats: Donors were largely white British and mainly female; clonal diversity was possibly underestimated. The number of AZD1222 recipients seropositive at baseline was only 5 to 7.

This TCR was sampled from an adult who received the AZD1222 COVID-19 vaccine. The chain couples TRBV11-1 to TRBJ2-7; D not certain. Material: peripheral blood, obtained 28 days after the second AZD1222 dose. The CDR3 loop reads CASSLNHEQYF. The CDR3 DNA reads as TGTGCCAGCAGCTTAAATCACGAGCAGTACTTC.